The T cell receptor beta chain under discussion was sequenced for a study of Graves' ophthalmopathy and Graves' hyperthyroidism. Study-wide context: Investigators collected peripheral blood at initial diagnosis, before any treatment was given. Findings and caveats of the study: Clonotypes were expanded in thyroid at above 0.001 frequency, and most also appeared in blood.

The authors diagnosed from clinical symptoms, serum thyroxine, TRAb, thyroid ultrasound and orbital computed tomography. Amplified TCR beta CDR3 regions were obtained using RNA transcripts as template. Amplification began with first-round RT-PCR using HTBI primers, then second-round multiplex PCR was performed. Each CDR3 protein gets one entry after TCRdb re-called the multiplex PCR reads with MiXCR. Here the sample spans about 410,000 distinct CDR3 sequences, about a sixth being singletons. This clonotype was detected many times. As yet, its antigen is unknown. V lost 6 bases, J lost 4 bases, and 5 bases stayed unmatched. The CDR3 runs to 16 residues. From germline, CDR1 is SGHAT and CDR2 FQNNGV.

The sequenced sample consisted of peripheral blood. This TCR was sampled from a young woman with Graves' ophthalmopathy. This chain links TRBV11-2 with TRBJ2-5, with 16 nucleotides matching TRBD2. The CDR3 reads CASRGLAGGSRETQYF. CDR3 nucleotides: TGTGCCAGCAGGGGACTAGCGGGAGGGTCCAGAGAGACCCAGTACTTC.